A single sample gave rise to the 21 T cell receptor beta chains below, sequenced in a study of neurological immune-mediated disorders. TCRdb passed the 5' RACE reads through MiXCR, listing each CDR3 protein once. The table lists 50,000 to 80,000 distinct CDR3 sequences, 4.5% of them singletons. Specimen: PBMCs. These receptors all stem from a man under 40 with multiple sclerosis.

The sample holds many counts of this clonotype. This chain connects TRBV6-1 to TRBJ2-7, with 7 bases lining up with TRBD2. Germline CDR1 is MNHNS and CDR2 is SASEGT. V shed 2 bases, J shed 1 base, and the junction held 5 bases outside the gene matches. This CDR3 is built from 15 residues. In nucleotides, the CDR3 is TGTGCCAGCAGTGAAAGAGGGGAGGGTTCCTACGAGCAGTACTTC. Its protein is CASSERGEGSYEQYF.

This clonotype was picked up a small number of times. CDR3 residues: CASSLGRGLTEAFF. The CDR3 nucleotides are TGTGCCAGCAGCCTGGGCAGGGGGCTCACTGAAGCTTTCTTT. This sequence joins TRBV5-6 and TRBJ1-1, with 8 bases lining up with TRBD1. V lost 4 bases to trimming and J lost 4 bases; unmatched junction nucleotides: 6. Germline CDR1 SGHDT, CDR2 YYEEEE. CDR3 size: 14 residues.

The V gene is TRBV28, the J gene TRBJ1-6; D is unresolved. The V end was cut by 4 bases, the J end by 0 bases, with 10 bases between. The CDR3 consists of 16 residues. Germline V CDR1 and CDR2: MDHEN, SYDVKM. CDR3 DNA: TGTGCCAGCAGTTCGGGGAGGCTCTCCTATAATTCACCCCTCCACTTT. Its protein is CASSSGRLSYNSPLHF.

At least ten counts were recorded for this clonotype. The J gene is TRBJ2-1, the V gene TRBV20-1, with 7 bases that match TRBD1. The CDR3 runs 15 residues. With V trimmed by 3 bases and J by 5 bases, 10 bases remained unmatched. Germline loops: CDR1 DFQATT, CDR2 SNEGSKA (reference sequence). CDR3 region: CSASVDRVVNNEQFF. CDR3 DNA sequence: TGCAGTGCTAGTGTAGACAGGGTTGTCAACAATGAGCAGTTCTTC.

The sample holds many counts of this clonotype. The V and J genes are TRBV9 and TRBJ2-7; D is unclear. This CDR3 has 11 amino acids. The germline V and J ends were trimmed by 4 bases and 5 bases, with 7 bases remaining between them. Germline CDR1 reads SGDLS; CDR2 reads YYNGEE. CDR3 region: CASSSRNEQYV. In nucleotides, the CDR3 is TGTGCCAGCAGCTCCCGGAACGAGCAGTACGTC.

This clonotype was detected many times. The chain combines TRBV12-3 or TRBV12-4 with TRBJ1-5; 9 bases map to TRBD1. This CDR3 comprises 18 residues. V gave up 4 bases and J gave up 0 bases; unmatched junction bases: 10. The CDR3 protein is CASSSGQGLTFSNQPQHF. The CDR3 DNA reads TGTGCCAGCAGTTCGGGACAGGGACTAACCTTTAGCAATCAGCCCCAGCATTTT.

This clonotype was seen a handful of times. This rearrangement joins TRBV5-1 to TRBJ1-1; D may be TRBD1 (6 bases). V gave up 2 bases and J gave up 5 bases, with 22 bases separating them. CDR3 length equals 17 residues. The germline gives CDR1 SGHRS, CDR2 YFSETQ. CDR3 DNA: TGCGCCAGCAGCTTACCCACTAGGGGGGGAGGAAGGACTGAAGCTTTCTTT. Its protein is CASSLPTRGGGRTEAFF.

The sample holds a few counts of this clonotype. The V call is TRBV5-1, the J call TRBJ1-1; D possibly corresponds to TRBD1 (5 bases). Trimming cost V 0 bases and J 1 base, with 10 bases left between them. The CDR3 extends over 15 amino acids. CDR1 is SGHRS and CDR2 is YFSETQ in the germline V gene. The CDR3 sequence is CASSLGGRGNTEAFF. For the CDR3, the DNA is TGCGCCAGCAGCTTGGGAGGGAGGGGGAACACTGAAGCTTTCTTT.

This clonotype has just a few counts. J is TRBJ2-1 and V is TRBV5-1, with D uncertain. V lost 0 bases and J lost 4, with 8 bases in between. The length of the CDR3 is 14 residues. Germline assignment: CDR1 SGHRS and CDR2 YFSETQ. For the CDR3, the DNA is TGCGCCAGCAGCTTGGTTAGTGATTACAATGAGCAGTTCTTC. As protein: CASSLVSDYNEQFF.

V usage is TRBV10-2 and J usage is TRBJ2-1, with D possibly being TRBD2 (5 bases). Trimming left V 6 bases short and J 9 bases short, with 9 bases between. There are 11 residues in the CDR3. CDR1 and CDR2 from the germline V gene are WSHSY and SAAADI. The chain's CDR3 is CASSFEGEQFF. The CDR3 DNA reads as TGCGCCAGCAGCTTCGAGGGTGAGCAGTTCTTC.

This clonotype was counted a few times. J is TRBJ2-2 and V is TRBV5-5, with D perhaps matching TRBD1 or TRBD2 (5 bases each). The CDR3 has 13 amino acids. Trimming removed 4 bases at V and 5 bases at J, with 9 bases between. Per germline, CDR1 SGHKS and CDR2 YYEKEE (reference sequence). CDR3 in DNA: TGTGCCAGCAGCGGCGAGGGGACCGGGGAGCTGTTTTTT. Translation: CASSGEGTGELFF.

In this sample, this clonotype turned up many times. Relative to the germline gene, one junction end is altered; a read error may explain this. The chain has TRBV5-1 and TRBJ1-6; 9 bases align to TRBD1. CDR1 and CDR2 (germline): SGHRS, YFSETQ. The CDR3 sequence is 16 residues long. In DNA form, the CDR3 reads TGCGCCAGCAGCTCGGAGGACAGGGGATGGGGTTCACCCCTCAACTTT. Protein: CASSSEDRGWGSPLNF.

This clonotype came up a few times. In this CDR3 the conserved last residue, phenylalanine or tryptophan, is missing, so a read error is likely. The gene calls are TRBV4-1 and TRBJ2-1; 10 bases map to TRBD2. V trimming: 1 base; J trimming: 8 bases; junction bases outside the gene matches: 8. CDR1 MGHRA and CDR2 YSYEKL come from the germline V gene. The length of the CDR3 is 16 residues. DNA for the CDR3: TGCGCCAGCAGCCAAGGGACTAGCGGTCCGTGGTATGAGCAGTTCATC. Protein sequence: CASSQGTSGPWYEQFI.

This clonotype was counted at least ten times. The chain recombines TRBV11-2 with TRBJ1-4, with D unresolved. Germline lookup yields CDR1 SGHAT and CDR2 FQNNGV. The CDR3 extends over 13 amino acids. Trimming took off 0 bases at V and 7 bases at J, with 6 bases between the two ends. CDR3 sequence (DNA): TGTGCCAGCAGCTTAGATAGGGTTGAAAAACTGTTTTTT. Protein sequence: CASSLDRVEKLFF.

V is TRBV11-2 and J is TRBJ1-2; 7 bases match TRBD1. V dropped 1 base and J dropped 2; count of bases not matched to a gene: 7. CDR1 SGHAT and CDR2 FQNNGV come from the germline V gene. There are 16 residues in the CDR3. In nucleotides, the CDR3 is TGTGCCAGCAGCTTAGGCCGACAGGGAGGAAACTATGGCTACACCTTC. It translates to CASSLGRQGGNYGYTF.

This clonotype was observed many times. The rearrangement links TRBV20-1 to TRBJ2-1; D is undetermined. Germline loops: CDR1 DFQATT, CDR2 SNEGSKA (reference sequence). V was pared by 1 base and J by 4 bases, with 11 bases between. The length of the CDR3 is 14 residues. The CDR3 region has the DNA TGCAGTGCTAGAGCCCCCCCCTCTTACAATGAGCAGTTCTTC. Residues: CSARAPPSYNEQFF.

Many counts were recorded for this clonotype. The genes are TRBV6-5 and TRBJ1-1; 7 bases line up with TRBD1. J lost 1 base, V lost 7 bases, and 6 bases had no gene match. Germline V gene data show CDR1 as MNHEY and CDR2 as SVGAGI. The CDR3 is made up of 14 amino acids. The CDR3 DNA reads TGTGCCAGCATTGATCGGGACAGGAACACTGAAGCTTTCTTT. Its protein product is CASIDRDRNTEAFF.

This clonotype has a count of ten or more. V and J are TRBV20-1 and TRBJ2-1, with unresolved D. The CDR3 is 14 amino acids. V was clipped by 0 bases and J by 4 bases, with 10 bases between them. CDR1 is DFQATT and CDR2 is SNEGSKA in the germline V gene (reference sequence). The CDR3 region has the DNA TGCAGTGCTAGAGATCGGCTACGTTACAATGAGCAGTTCTTC. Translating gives CSARDRLRYNEQFF.

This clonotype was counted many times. The DNA of the CDR3 is TGCGCCAGCAGCTCGAAATTTGCGGACAGCCCTCTTGGAGATACGCAGTATTTT. This codes for CASSSKFADSPLGDTQYF. This chain links TRBV5-1 with TRBJ2-3; a weak D match, TRBD1 (6 bases). Germline V gene sequence: CDR1 SGHRS, CDR2 YFSETQ. The CDR3 contains 18 residues. The V end lost 3 bases, the J end lost 5 bases, and 25 bases lay between the germline ends.

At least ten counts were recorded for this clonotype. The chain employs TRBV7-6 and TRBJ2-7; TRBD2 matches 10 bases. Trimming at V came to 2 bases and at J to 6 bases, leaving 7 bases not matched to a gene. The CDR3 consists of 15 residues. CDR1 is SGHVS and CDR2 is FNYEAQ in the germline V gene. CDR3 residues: CASSLRLAGEGEQYF. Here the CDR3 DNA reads TGTGCCAGCAGCTTAAGGCTAGCGGGGGAGGGCGAGCAGTACTTC. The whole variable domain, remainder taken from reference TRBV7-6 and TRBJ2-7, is GAGVSQSPRYKVTKRGQDVALRCDPISGHVSLYWYRQALGQGPEFLTYFNYEAQQDKSGLPNDRFSAERPEGSISTLTIQRTEQRDSAMYRCASSLRLAGEGEQYFGPGTRLTVT.

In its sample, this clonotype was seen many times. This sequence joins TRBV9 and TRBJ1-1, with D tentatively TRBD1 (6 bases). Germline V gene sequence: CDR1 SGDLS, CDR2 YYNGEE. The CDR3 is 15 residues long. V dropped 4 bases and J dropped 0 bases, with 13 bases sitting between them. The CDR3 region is CASSLGGGLNTEAFF. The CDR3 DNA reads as TGTGCCAGCAGCCTCGGAGGGGGGCTGAACACTGAAGCTTTCTTT.